The 28 T cell receptor beta chains in this list originate from one sample, sequenced in a study of OX40 agonist ivuxolimab in advanced cancers. Profiling relied on immunoSEQ multiplex PCR, and the TCRdb table lists in-frame clones only, not all of them. The data hold more than 60,000 clones, with 84% observed a single time. The sequenced sample was CD4+ or CD8+ T cells sorted from blood, obtained in a trial of the OX40 agonist ivuxolimab. All receptors come from an adult with an advanced solid tumor such as melanoma, head and neck, liver or kidney cancer.

This chain uses TRBV11-2 with TRBJ2-7; D is possibly TRBD1 (6 bases). The CDR3 sequence is 15 residues long. V lost 0 bases, J lost 2 bases, and 11 bases lay in between. CDR1 is SGHAT and CDR2 is FQNNGV in the germline V gene. The CDR3 DNA follows: TGTGCCAGCAGCTTAGAGAGGACAGCCCCCTACGAGCAGTACTTC. Residues: CASSLERTAPYEQYF.

This clone was counted between two and nine times. This sequence joins TRBV6-1 and TRBJ2-7; 10 nucleotides agree with TRBD1. Trimming at V came to 1 base and at J to 3 bases, leaving 6 bases not matched to a gene. CDR3 size: 16 residues. CDR1 is MNHNS, CDR2 SASEGT, per germline. Here the CDR3 DNA reads TGTGCCAGCAGTGAAGTGGGGACAGGGGTCGGCTACGAGCAGTACTTC. This encodes CASSEVGTGVGYEQYF.

The genes are TRBV5-1 and TRBJ2-7; 7 bases match TRBD1. V lost 0 bases, J lost 4 bases, and 7 bases stayed unmatched. The CDR3 contains 15 residues. Germline assignment: CDR1 SGHRS and CDR2 YFSETQ. This chain's CDR3 is CASSLEGGAGYEQYF. CDR3 DNA: TGCGCCAGCAGCTTGGAAGGGGGCGCTGGATACGAGCAGTACTTC.

The chain employs TRBV4-2 and TRBJ2-7; 9 bases fit TRBD1. The germline CDR1 and CDR2 sequences are LGHNA and YNFKEQ. V was clipped by 0 bases and J by 0 bases; unmatched bases: 6. This CDR3 has 17 amino acids. CDR3 protein: CASSQEFGTGLSYEQYF. CDR3 DNA sequence: TGTGCCAGCAGCCAAGAATTCGGGACAGGGCTCTCCTACGAGCAGTACTTC.

This clone was seen only a few times. This chain uses TRBV5-1 with TRBJ1-4; maybe TRBD1 (5 bases). CDR3 length equals 19 residues. Germline V gives CDR1 SGHRS, CDR2 YFSETQ. Trimming left V 4 bases short and J 4 bases short, with 26 bases between. The CDR3 region has the DNA TGCGCCAGCAGCGCTAGTTTAGTGCCCGTGGGACCGCTTAATGAAAAACTGTTTTTT. This gives the protein CASSASLVPVGPLNEKLFF.

This clone was detected only a few times. This chain uses TRBV6-4 with TRBJ1-6; TRBD1 matches 7 bases. Germline V CDR1 and CDR2: MRHNA, SNTAGT. J lost 7 bases, V lost 7 bases, and 16 bases had no gene match. The length of the CDR3 is 17 residues. CDR3: CASTEEAGGFGNSPLHF. The CDR3 region has the DNA TGTGCCAGCACCGAGGAGGCAGGGGGGTTCGGGAATTCACCCCTCCACTTT.

CDR3 residues: CASSGGNRGGEKLFF. CDR3 sequence (DNA): TGTGCCAGCAGCGGGGGTAACAGGGGCGGCGAAAAACTGTTTTTT. The J gene is TRBJ1-4, the V gene TRBV5-8; 7 bases are shared with TRBD1. The CDR3 is 15 residues long. Per germline, CDR1 SGHTS and CDR2 YDEGEE. Trimming took 4 bases from V and 8 from J; bases not matched to a gene: 11.

The gene calls are TRBV6-5 and TRBJ2-7, with a weak D call TRBD1 (5 bases). V lost 6 bases, J lost 3 bases, and 12 bases lay in between. Germline-derived CDR1 and CDR2 are MNHEY and SVGAGI. The CDR3 runs 13 residues. The DNA of the CDR3 is TGTGCCAGCAGATTGACAGCTAACTACGAGCAGTACTTC. It specifies CASRLTANYEQYF.

This clone was picked up a small number of times. The V and J genes are TRBV2 and TRBJ2-1; tentatively, D is TRBD1 (6 bases). CDR3 length: 12 residues. The germline CDR1 and CDR2 sequences are SNHLY and FYNNEI. Trimming stripped 3 bases from V and 7 bases from J, with 7 bases between. CDR3 loop: CASSDQGNEQFF. The CDR3, as DNA: TGTGCCAGCAGTGACCAGGGGAATGAGCAGTTCTTC.

This chain joins TRBV10-3 and TRBJ1-5; perhaps TRBD1 as D (5 bases). Germline-derived CDR1 and CDR2 are ENHRY and SYGVKD. The CDR3 has 13 amino acids. The V end lost 8 bases, the J end lost 0 bases, and 8 bases lay between the germline ends. CDR3 region: CAISGNSNQPQHF. CDR3 DNA sequence: TGTGCCATCTCAGGGAATAGCAATCAGCCCCAGCATTTT.

V is TRBV11-3 and J is TRBJ2-2; possible D gene TRBD1, 5 bases. The CDR3 is 15 residues long. Germline V gene sequence: CDR1 SGHNT, CDR2 YENEEA. V shed 4 bases and J shed 1 base, with 10 bases lying between them. CDR3 protein: CASSSDTGNTGELFF. CDR3 bases: TGTGCCAGCAGCTCAGATACAGGGAACACCGGGGAGCTGTTTTTT.

CDR3 DNA sequence: TGTGCCAGCAGTGAAGCGAGGGGCTGGGTCGGAGATACGCAGTATTTT. Translated: CASSEARGWVGDTQYF. The V and J genes are TRBV6-1 and TRBJ2-3; D possibly matches TRBD1 or TRBD2 (5 bases each). The CDR3 has 16 amino acids. Germline V lookup: CDR1 MNHNS, CDR2 SASEGT. Trimming shortened V by 0 bases and J by 5 bases, and 15 bases separated the two germline ends.

The chain joins TRBV9 to TRBJ2-3, with TRBD2 as a possible D gene (5 bases). The CDR3 extends over 14 amino acids. V gave up 3 bases and J gave up 5 bases, with 13 bases separating them. In germline, CDR1 is SGDLS, CDR2 YYNGEE. CDR3 coding DNA: TGTGCCAGCAGCGCAAGGACGGGAAAAGATACGCAGTATTTT. Translation: CASSARTGKDTQYF.

The gene calls are TRBV7-3 and TRBJ1-5; TRBD1 matches at 8 bases. Looked up from germline, CDR1 is SGHTA and CDR2 is FQGTGA. Germline trimming cut 3 bases from V and 4 bases from J; bases unmatched to any gene: 5. The CDR3 spans 15 residues. CDR3 protein: CASSFGDRRNQPQHF. In DNA, the CDR3 is TGTGCCAGCAGCTTCGGGGACAGGAGAAATCAGCCCCAGCATTTT.

The chain is built from TRBV7-9 and TRBJ1-6; tentative D call: TRBD1 (6 bases). Trimming left V 0 bases short and J 0 bases short, with 9 bases between. Per germline, CDR1 SEHNR and CDR2 FQNEAQ (reference sequence). The CDR3 consists of 17 residues. CDR3 region: CASSLALDSSYNSPLHF. The CDR3 DNA reads as TGTGCCAGCAGCTTAGCCCTGGACAGCTCCTATAATTCACCCCTCCACTTT.

The chain couples TRBV19 to TRBJ1-1; 10 nucleotides match TRBD1. The junction had 4 bases not matched to a gene; V was cut back by 3 bases and J by 3 bases. CDR3 length: 15 residues. CDR1 and CDR2 from the germline V gene are LNHDA and SQIVND (reference sequence). The CDR3 DNA reads as TGTGCCAGTAGTATCCGGACAGGGGGTTACACTGAAGCTTTCTTT. Its protein is CASSIRTGGYTEAFF. The full variable domain, its missing parts supplied by reference TRBV19 and TRBJ1-1, is DGGITQSPKYLFRKEGQNVTLSCEQNLNHDAMYWYRQDPGQGLRLIYYSQIVNDFQKGDIAEGYSVSREKKESFPLTVTSAQKNPTAFYLCASSIRTGGYTEAFFGQGTRLTVV.

The V gene is TRBV9, the J gene TRBJ2-1, with TRBD2 matching 7 bases. V lost 4 bases to trimming and J lost 5 bases; unmatched junction nucleotides: 3. Per the germline V gene, CDR1 is SGDLS and CDR2 is YYNGEE. This CDR3 has 13 amino acids. The CDR3: CASSFTSDNEQFF. CDR3 in DNA: TGTGCCAGCAGCTTCACTAGCGACAATGAGCAGTTCTTC.

The chain links TRBV11-2 to TRBJ2-3; 9 bases are shared with TRBD2. J gave up 2 bases and V 0 bases, and 0 bases lay outside the gene matches. CDR3 length: 15 residues. Germline V CDR1 and CDR2: SGHAT, FQNNGV. This CDR3 is CASSLEGLATDTQYF. For the CDR3, the DNA is TGTGCCAGCAGCTTAGAGGGACTAGCCACAGATACGCAGTATTTT. Looking up the rest from reference TRBV11-2 and TRBJ2-3 gives the full variable domain: EAGVAQSPRYKIIEKRQSVAFWCNPISGHATLYWYQQILGQGPKLLIQFQNNGVVDDSQLPKDRFSAERLKGVDSTLKIQPAKLEDSAVYLCASSLEGLATDTQYFGPGTRLTVL.

The J gene is TRBJ1-2, the V gene TRBV10-3; D may be TRBD1 (6 bases). V lost 4 bases and J 8 bases, leaving 20 bases between the germline ends. The CDR3 extends over 15 amino acids. Germline values: CDR1 ENHRY, CDR2 SYGVKD. The CDR3 sequence is CAISGYGGAGTGYTF. The DNA of the CDR3 is TGTGCCATCAGTGGATACGGGGGCGCGGGGACGGGCTACACCTTC.

V is TRBV7-2 and J is TRBJ2-5; perhaps TRBD2 as D (5 bases). The V and J ends lost 5 bases and 2 bases respectively, with 24 bases between them. The germline V gene encodes CDR1 SGHTA and CDR2 FQGNSA. The CDR3 has 18 amino acids. The CDR3 DNA reads as TGTGCCAGCAGCCGAGAGCCCCCCGGGGTGGCTGCTCAAGAGACCCAGTACTTC. Encoded protein: CASSREPPGVAAQETQYF.

The rearrangement joins TRBV5-1 to TRBJ2-1; TRBD1 is a possible D gene (6 bases). This CDR3 spans 16 amino acids. V lost 1 base and J lost 7, with 18 bases in between. Germline V gene sequence: CDR1 SGHRS, CDR2 YFSETQ. The CDR3: CASSLLSDRAMNEQFF. CDR3 nucleotides: TGCGCCAGCAGCTTGCTATCGGACAGAGCTATGAATGAGCAGTTCTTC.

The J gene is TRBJ2-1, the V gene TRBV7-2; no clear D. CDR3 length: 16 residues. Per the germline V gene, CDR1 is SGHTA and CDR2 is FQGNSA. Deletions cut 4 bases from V and 4 bases from J, with 17 bases between. The CDR3 reads CASSSSGRFGYNEQFF. The DNA of the CDR3 is TGTGCCAGCAGCTCTTCGGGTAGGTTTGGGTACAATGAGCAGTTCTTC.

The rearrangement joins TRBV25-1 to TRBJ2-5, with D possibly TRBD1 on 7 matching bases. Germline V gene lookup returns CDR1 MGHDK and CDR2 SYGVNS. Trimming pared 2 bases from V and 5 bases from J, leaving 12 bases between. This CDR3 has 14 amino acids. CDR3 in amino acids: CASSEQGGRETQYF. In DNA form, the CDR3 reads TGTGCCAGCAGTGAACAGGGGGGCCGGGAGACCCAGTACTTC.

This clone showed up many times. The CDR3: CASSQVAGGPHEQYF. CDR3 bases: TGTGCCAGCAGCCAAGTAGCGGGGGGGCCTCACGAGCAGTACTTC. V usage is TRBV4-2 and J usage is TRBJ2-7; 11 positions agree with TRBD2. The CDR3 runs to 15 residues. The V gene end was trimmed by 1 base and the J gene end by 5 bases; junction bases not matched to a gene: 4. Germline loops: CDR1 LGHNA, CDR2 YNFKEQ.

V usage is TRBV5-4 and J usage is TRBJ2-7, with D perhaps matching TRBD1 (5 bases). Germline V gives CDR1 SGHNT, CDR2 YYREEE (reference sequence). The germline V and J ends were trimmed by 1 base and 2 bases, with 10 bases remaining between them. The CDR3 loop spans 14 amino acids. The CDR3 DNA reads TGTGCCAGCAGCTTGAAGGGGCGGCCCTACGAGCAGTACTTC. It is translated as CASSLKGRPYEQYF. Combining the CDR3 with reference TRBV5-4 and TRBJ2-7 gives the whole variable domain ETGVTQSPTHLIKTRGQQVTLRCSSQSGHNTVSWYQQALGQGPQFIFQYYREEENGRGNFPPRFSGLQFPNYSSELNVNALELDDSALYLCASSLKGRPYEQYFGPGTRLTVT.

The sample holds a few counts of this clone. The chain links TRBV28 to TRBJ1-5; 8 bases map to TRBD1. Germline V gene lookup returns CDR1 MDHEN and CDR2 SYDVKM. The CDR3 spans 22 residues. V lost 2 bases to trimming and J lost 0 bases; unmatched junction nucleotides: 21. CDR3 loop: CASSLAREAFGQGPYSNQPQHF. CDR3 sequence (DNA): TGTGCCAGCAGTTTAGCCAGGGAGGCGTTCGGACAGGGACCTTATAGCAATCAGCCCCAGCATTTT.

This chain uses TRBV2 with TRBJ2-2; 7 nucleotides line up with TRBD1. With 10 bases clipped from V and 0 bases from J, the junction kept 11 bases outside the gene matches. The length of the CDR3 is 16 residues. From germline, CDR1 is SNHLY and CDR2 FYNNEI. The CDR3 loop is CATSRPTGPNTGELFF. CDR3 coding DNA: TGTGCCACCTCGAGACCGACAGGGCCGAACACCGGGGAGCTGTTTTTT.

This chain connects TRBV7-9 to TRBJ2-1; perhaps TRBD2 as D (5 bases). V dropped 5 bases and J dropped 1 base, with 15 bases sitting between them. Per the germline V gene, CDR1 is SEHNR and CDR2 is FQNEAQ (reference sequence). This CDR3 has 16 amino acids. CDR3 sequence reads: CASSTPSGFSYNEQFF. The CDR3 DNA reads TGTGCCAGCAGCACCCCTTCGGGGTTTTCCTACAATGAGCAGTTCTTC.